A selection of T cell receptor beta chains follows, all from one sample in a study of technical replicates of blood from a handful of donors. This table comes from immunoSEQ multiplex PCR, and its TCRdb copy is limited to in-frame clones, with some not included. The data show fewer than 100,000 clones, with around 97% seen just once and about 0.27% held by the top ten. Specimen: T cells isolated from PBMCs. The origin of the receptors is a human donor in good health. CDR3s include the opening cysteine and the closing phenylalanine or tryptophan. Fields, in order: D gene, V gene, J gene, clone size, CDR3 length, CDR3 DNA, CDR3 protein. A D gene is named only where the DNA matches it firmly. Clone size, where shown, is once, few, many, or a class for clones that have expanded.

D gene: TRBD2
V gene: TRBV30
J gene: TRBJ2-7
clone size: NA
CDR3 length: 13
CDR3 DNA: TGTGCCTTAGAGCGGGATCCGTCCTACGAGCAGTACTTC
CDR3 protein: CALERDPSYEQYF

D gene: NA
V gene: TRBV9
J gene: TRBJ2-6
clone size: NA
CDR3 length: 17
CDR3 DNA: TGTGCCAGCAGCGGCGGACAGCTGAACTCTGGGGCCAACGTCCTGACTTTC
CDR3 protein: CASSGGQLNSGANVLTF

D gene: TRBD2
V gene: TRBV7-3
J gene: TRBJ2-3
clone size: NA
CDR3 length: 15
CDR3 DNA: TGTGCCAGCAGCGTGAGCGGACTAGCGGAAGATACGCAGTATTTT
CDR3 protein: CASSVSGLAEDTQYF

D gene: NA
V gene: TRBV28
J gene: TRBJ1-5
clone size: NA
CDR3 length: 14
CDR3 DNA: TGTGCCAGCAGTTTAGTGACTCGCAATCAGCCCCAGCATTTT
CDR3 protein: CASSLVTRNQPQHF

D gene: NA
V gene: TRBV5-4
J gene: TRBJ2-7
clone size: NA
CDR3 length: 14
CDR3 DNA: TGTGCCAGCAGCTTTTCCGGGACACTCTACGAGCAGTACTTC
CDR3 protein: CASSFSGTLYEQYF

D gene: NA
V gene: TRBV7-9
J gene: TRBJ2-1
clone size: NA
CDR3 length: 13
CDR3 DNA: TGTGCCAGCAGCTTAGCTGTGGGGGCCGAGCAGTTCTTC
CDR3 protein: CASSLAVGAEQFF

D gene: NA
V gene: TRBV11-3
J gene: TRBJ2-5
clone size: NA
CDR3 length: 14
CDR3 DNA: TGTGCCAGCAGCTTAGGCGTGGGAGAAGAGACCCAGTACTTC
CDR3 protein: CASSLGVGEETQYF

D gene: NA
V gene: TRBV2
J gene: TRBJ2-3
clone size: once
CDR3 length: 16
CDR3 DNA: TGTGCCAGCAGCTCCTCGTCAGGGAATCCAACAGATACGCAGTATTTT
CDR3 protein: CASSSSSGNPTDTQYF

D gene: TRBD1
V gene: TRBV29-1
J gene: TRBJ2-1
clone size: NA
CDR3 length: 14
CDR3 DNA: TGCAGCGTCGAGGACAGGGAAGATTTAGATGAGCAGTTCTTC
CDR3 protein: CSVEDREDLDEQFF

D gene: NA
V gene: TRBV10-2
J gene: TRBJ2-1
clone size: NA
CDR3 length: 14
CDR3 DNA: TGCGCCAGCAGTGACGGTCGGGAGTTAAATGAGCAGTTCTTC
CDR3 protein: CASSDGRELNEQFF

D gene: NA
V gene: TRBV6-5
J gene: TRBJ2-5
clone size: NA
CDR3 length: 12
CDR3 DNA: TGTGCCAGCAGAGCTATTAGCGAGACCCAGTACTTC
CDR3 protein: CASRAISETQYF

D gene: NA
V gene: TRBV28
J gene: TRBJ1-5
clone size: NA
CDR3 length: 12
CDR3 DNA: TGTGCCAGCAGTTCCGGTCTCACGGTCCAGCATTTT
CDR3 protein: CASSSGLTVQHF

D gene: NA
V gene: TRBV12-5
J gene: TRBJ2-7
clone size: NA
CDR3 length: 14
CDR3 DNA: TGTGCTAGTGGTTTAACTAGTCCGTTCGAGGAGCAGTACTTC
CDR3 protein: CASGLTSPFEEQYF

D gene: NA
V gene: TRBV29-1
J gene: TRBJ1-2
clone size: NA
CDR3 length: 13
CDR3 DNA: TGCAGCGTTGAGGGCACAGAGTTTTATGGCTACACCTTC
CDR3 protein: CSVEGTEFYGYTF

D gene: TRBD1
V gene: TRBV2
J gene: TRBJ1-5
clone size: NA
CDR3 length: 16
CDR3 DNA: TGTGCCAGCAGTGAATTTGGGACAGGGGGTAATCAGCCCCAGCATTTT
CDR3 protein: CASSEFGTGGNQPQHF

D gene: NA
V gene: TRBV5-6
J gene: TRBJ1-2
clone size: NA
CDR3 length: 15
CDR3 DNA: TGTGCCAGCAGCTATCCTCAGGGGATCGGTGATGGCTACACCTTC
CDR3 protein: CASSYPQGIGDGYTF

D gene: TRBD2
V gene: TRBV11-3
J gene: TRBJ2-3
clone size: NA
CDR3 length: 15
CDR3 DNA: TGTGCCAGCAGCTTCAGACTAGCGGGTGGTGATACGCAGTATTTT
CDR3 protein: CASSFRLAGGDTQYF

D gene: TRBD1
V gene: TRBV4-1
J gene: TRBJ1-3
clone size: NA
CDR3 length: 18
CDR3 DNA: TGCGCCAGCAGCCGACCGGGGCGTGGGACAGGGAGTGGAAACACCATATATTTT
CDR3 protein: CASSRPGRGTGSGNTIYF

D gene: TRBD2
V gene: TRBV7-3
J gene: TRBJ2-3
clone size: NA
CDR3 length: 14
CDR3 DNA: TGTGCCAGCAGCCCTAGCGGGAGTATGTATACGCAGTATTTT
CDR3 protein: CASSPSGSMYTQYF

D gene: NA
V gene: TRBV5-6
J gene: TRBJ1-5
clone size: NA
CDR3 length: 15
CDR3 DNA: TGTGCCAGCAGCTTGGGAGGGTTTGGCAATCAGCCCCAGCATTTT
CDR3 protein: CASSLGGFGNQPQHF

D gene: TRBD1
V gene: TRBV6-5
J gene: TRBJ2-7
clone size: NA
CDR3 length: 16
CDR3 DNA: TGTGCCAGCAGTTACCTCTCCGGGACAGACCCATACGAGCAGTACTTC
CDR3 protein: CASSYLSGTDPYEQYF

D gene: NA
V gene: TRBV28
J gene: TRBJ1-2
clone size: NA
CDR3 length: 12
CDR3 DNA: TGTGCCAGCAGTTCGTTCCTCTATGGCTACACCTTC
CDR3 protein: CASSSFLYGYTF

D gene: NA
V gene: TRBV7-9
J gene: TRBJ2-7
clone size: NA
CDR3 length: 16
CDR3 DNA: TGTGCCAGCAGCTTAGAACGAGGCAGGGAGGCCTACGAGCAGTACTTC
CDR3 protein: CASSLERGREAYEQYF

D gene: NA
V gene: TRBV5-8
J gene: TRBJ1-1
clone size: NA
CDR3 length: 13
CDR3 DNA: TGTGCCAGCAGCTTGAATCCTCAACAAATGGCTTTCTTT
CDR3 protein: CASSLNPQQMAFF

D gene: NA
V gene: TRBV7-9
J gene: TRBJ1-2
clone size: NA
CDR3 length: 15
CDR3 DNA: TGTGCCAGCAGCCCCTGGAGGGATTGGAACTATGGCTACACCTTC
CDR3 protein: CASSPWRDWNYGYTF

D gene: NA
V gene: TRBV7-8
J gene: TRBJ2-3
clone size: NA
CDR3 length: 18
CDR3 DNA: TGTGCCAGCAGCACAAGCGGAAGAAGACGGACTAGCACAGATACGCAGTATTTT
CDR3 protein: CASSTSGRRRTSTDTQYF

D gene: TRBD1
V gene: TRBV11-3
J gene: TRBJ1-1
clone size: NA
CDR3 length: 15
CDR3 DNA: TGTGCCACCCAATCCGGGACAGGGGTTCCCACTGAAGCTTTCTTT
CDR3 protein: CATQSGTGVPTEAFF

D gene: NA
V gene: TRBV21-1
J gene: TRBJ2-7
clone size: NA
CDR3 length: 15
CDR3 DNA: TGTGCCAGCAGCAAAGTGGGACAATTCACCTACGAGCAGTACTTC
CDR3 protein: CASSKVGQFTYEQYF

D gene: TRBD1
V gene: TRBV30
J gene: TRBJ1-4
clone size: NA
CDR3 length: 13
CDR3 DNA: TGTGCCTGGAGTGGGCCAGGGGGCCAAAAACTGTTTTTT
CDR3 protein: CAWSGPGGQKLFF

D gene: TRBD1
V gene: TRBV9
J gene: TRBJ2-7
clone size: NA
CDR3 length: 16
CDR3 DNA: TGTGCCAGCAGCGGAGAAACAGGGGGGCCCAACTACGAGCAGTACTTC
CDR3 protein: CASSGETGGPNYEQYF

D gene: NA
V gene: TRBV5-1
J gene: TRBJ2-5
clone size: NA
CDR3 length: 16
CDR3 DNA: TGCGCCAGCAGCTTCTTGAGTGGGGGGTCGGAAGAGACCCAGTACTTC
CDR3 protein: CASSFLSGGSEETQYF

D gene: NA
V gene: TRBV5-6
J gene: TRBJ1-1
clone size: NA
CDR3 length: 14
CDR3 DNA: TGTGCCAGCAGCTTGGTGACACTGAACACTGAAGCTTTCTTT
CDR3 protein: CASSLVTLNTEAFF

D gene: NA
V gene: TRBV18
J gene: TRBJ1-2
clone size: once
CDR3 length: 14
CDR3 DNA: TGTGCCAGCTCACCGTCATTACAGGGAGAGGGCTACACCTTC
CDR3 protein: CASSPSLQGEGYTF

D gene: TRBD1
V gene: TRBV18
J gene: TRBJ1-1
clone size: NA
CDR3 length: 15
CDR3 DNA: TGTGCCAGCTCACCAGAGAGGGACAGGAACACTGAAGCTTTCTTT
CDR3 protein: CASSPERDRNTEAFF

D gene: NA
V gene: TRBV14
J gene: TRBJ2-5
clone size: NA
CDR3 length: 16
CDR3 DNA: TGTGCCAGCAGCCCCCCGTGGGGCCGAACCCAAGAGACCCAGTACTTC
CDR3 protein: CASSPPWGRTQETQYF

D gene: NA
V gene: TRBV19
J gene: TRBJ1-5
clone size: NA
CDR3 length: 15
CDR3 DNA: TGTGCCAGTAGTATAAACGGGGAAAGCAATCAGCCCCAGCATTTT
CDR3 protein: CASSINGESNQPQHF

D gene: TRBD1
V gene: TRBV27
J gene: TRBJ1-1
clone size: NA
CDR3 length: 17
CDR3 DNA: TGTGCCAGCAGTTTGATAAGCAGGGGGCAACTTTACACTGAAGCTTTCTTT
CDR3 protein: CASSLISRGQLYTEAFF